This TCR beta chain was identified during a study of identical twins. TCRdb reanalysed the 5' RACE reads using MiXCR and keeps one entry per CDR3 protein. The sample records a few hundred thousand distinct CDR3 sequences, nearly 10% being singletons. Trimming shortened V by 7 bases and J by 0 bases, and 16 bases separated the two germline ends. CDR3 length: 16 residues. This same sample was also part of a study on yellow fever vaccine responses in identical twins.

This TCR was sampled from a young woman in good health. This chain links TRBV12-3 or TRBV12-4 with TRBJ1-5, with D tentatively TRBD1 (6 bases). Sequenced input: PBMCs. CDR3 in amino acids: CASTLGGHLSNQPQHF. The CDR3 bases are TGTGCCAGCACCTTAGGGGGGCATCTTAGCAATCAGCCCCAGCATTTT.